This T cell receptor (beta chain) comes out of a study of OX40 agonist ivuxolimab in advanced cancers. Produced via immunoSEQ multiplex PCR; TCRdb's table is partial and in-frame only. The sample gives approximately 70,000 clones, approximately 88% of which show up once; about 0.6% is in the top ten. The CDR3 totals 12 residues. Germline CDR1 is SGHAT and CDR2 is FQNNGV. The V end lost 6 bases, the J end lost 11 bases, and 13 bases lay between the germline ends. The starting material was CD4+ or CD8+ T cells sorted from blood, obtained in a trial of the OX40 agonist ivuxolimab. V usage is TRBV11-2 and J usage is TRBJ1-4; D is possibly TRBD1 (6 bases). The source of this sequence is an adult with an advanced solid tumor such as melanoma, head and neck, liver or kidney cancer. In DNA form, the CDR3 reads TGTGCCAGCAGTTCCATCCAGGGGAAACTGTTTTTT. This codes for CASSSIQGKLFF.